A single sample gave rise to the 26 T cell receptor beta chains below, sequenced in a study of blood T cell repertoires in COVID-19. The data were produced by immunoSEQ multiplex PCR, yet TCRdb's version contains in-frame clones alone and is incomplete. The data show around 470,000 clones, 90% seen once. Sequences were obtained from PBMCs or T cells enriched from blood (not recorded which). The receptors come from a man younger than 30 who had recovered from COVID-19.

The J gene is TRBJ1-1, the V gene TRBV29-1, with unresolved D. Germline assignment: CDR1 SQVTM and CDR2 ANQGSEA. The V end lost 3 bases, the J end lost 0 bases, and 5 bases lay between the germline ends. The CDR3 length is 12 residues. CDR3 in amino acids: CSVDRLNTEAFF. CDR3 DNA sequence: TGCAGCGTTGACAGATTGAACACTGAAGCTTTCTTT.

This sequence joins TRBV5-4 and TRBJ1-4, with 8 bases fitting TRBD1. V lost 3 bases, J lost 8 bases, and 6 bases stayed unmatched. There are 14 residues in the CDR3. Germline CDR1 reads SGHNT; CDR2 reads YYREEE (reference sequence). The CDR3: CASSSTGDNEKLFF. The CDR3 region has the DNA TGTGCCAGCAGCTCGACAGGGGACAACGAAAAACTGTTTTTT.

The chain recombines TRBV7-9 with TRBJ2-1, with D possibly being TRBD2 (5 bases). There are 15 residues in the CDR3. The ends were cut back, 8 bases at V and 0 bases at J, with 14 bases in the middle. Germline CDR1 reads SEHNR; CDR2 reads FQNEAQ (reference sequence). The CDR3 nucleotides are TGTGCCAGCCGCGAGGGTTCCCCCTCCTACAATGAGCAGTTCTTC. Its protein product is CASREGSPSYNEQFF.

The V gene is TRBV7-9, the J gene TRBJ1-1; 8 nucleotides align to TRBD1. From germline, CDR1 is SEHNR and CDR2 FQNEAQ (reference sequence). This CDR3 is 15 amino acids long. The J segment lost 5 bases and the V segment lost 1 base, leaving 6 bases of the junction unmatched. CDR3 amino acids: CASSLGQGAKTEAFF. CDR3 coding DNA: TGTGCCAGCAGCTTAGGGCAGGGGGCTAAGACTGAAGCTTTCTTT.

The J gene is TRBJ1-2, the V gene TRBV10-2; D uncertain. Looked up from germline, CDR1 is WSHSY and CDR2 is SAAADI. V lost 3 bases and J 1 base, leaving 6 bases between the germline ends. The CDR3 is made up of 13 amino acids. The CDR3 DNA reads as TGCGCCAGCAGTGATACGGGTAACTATGGCTACACCTTC. Translating it yields CASSDTGNYGYTF.

This chain links TRBV10-3 with TRBJ1-2; 7 positions agree with TRBD1. The CDR3 has 13 residues. Germline assignment: CDR1 ENHRY and CDR2 SYGVKD. V lost 3 bases and J lost 5; bases outside the gene matches: 3. The CDR3 loop is CAISEGTAYGYTF. Here the CDR3 DNA reads TGTGCCATCAGTGAAGGGACAGCATATGGCTACACCTTC.

The rearrangement links TRBV7-9 to TRBJ2-3; TRBD2 aligns across 7 bases. V shed 3 bases, J shed 3 bases, and the junction held 9 bases outside the gene matches. The CDR3 is 16 residues long. Germline V gives CDR1 SEHNR, CDR2 FQNEAQ (reference sequence). CDR3 protein: CASSLSGVWRTDTQYF. As DNA, the CDR3 is TGTGCCAGCAGCTTGAGCGGGGTGTGGAGGACAGATACGCAGTATTTT.

The chain couples TRBV9 to TRBJ1-2; TRBD1 matches at 10 bases. The CDR3 has 14 residues. The germline CDR1 and CDR2 sequences are SGDLS and YYNGEE. The V segment lost 1 base and the J segment 7 bases; nucleotides outside the gene matches: 4. CDR3 nucleotide sequence: TGTGCCAGCAGCGTACGACAGGGGGCAGGTGGCTACACCTTC. It specifies CASSVRQGAGGYTF.

The chain has TRBV4-1 and TRBJ1-2; TRBD1 aligns across 10 bases. The junction had 7 bases not matched to a gene; V was cut back by 4 bases and J by 2 bases. CDR3 length: 16 residues. The germline V gene encodes CDR1 MGHRA and CDR2 YSYEKL. The CDR3 bases are TGCGCCAGCAGCCCTCCGACAGGGGGCGCGAACTATGGCTACACCTTC. It specifies CASSPPTGGANYGYTF.

The CDR3 region is CASPQTGHNYGYTF. The CDR3 region has the DNA TGTGCCTCGCCGCAGACAGGTCATAACTATGGCTACACCTTC. The chain recombines TRBV30 with TRBJ1-2, with a weak D call TRBD1 (6 bases). The CDR3 has 14 amino acids. V lost 7 bases and J 1 base, leaving 16 bases between the germline ends. Germline lookup yields CDR1 GTSNPN and CDR2 SVGIG (reference sequence). Complete variable domain (other parts from reference TRBV30 and TRBJ1-2): SQTIHQWPATLVQPVGSPLSLECTVEGTSNPNLYWYRQAAGRGLQLLFYSVGIGQISSEVPQNLSASRPQDRQFILSSKKLLLSDSGFYLCASPQTGHNYGYTFGSGTRLTVV.

This clone was seen once. The V gene is TRBV19, the J gene TRBJ2-3; D assignment may be TRBD1 or TRBD2 (5 bases each). Germline values: CDR1 LNHDA, CDR2 SQIVND (reference sequence). This CDR3 has 15 residues. The V gene lost 4 bases and the J gene lost 0 bases, with 11 bases spanning the gap. CDR3 sequence (DNA): TGTGCCAGTAGTAGAGAGGGGCCGAGCACAGATACGCAGTATTTT. It is translated as CASSREGPSTDTQYF.

V gene TRBV4-1 combines with J gene TRBJ1-5; 7 nucleotides align to TRBD1. The J segment lost 2 bases and the V segment lost 4 bases, leaving 8 bases of the junction unmatched. The CDR3 contains 16 residues. Germline CDR1 and CDR2: MGHRA and YSYEKL. CDR3 region: CASSLQGESGNQPQHF. In nucleotides, the CDR3 is TGCGCCAGCAGCCTTCAGGGGGAGTCGGGCAATCAGCCCCAGCATTTT.

CDR3 nucleotide sequence: TGTGCCTGGCGCCGGCAGGTCGAAAAACTGTTTTTT. Protein: CAWRRQVEKLFF. This chain uses TRBV30 with TRBJ1-4, with unresolved D. The germline gives CDR1 GTSNPN, CDR2 SVGIG (reference sequence). This CDR3 is built from 12 residues. V lost 5 bases and J 8 bases, leaving 12 bases between the germline ends.

Here the CDR3 reads CSVALGQGKGKAFF. The CDR3 coding sequence is TGCAGCGTTGCGCTAGGGCAGGGGAAGGGGAAAGCTTTCTTT. This chain connects TRBV29-1 to TRBJ1-1, with D possibly being TRBD1 (6 bases). CDR1 is SQVTM, CDR2 ANQGSEA, per germline. The CDR3 runs to 14 residues. V gave up 4 bases and J gave up 9 bases, with 21 bases separating them.

The chain uses TRBV4-1 and TRBJ1-4; D gene ambiguous. The CDR3 totals 15 residues. V gave up 3 bases and J gave up 5 bases, with 13 bases separating them. Germline V gene data show CDR1 as MGHRA and CDR2 as YSYEKL. CDR3 loop: CASSHSQGRNEKLFF. DNA of the CDR3: TGCGCCAGCAGCCATTCTCAAGGCAGGAATGAAAAACTGTTTTTT.

The V and J genes are TRBV4-2 and TRBJ2-5, with D perhaps TRBD1 (7 bases). The length of the CDR3 is 15 residues. CDR1 and CDR2 (germline): LGHNA, YNFKEQ. Trimming stripped 2 bases from V and 5 bases from J, with 15 bases between. CDR3 amino acids: CASSQPEGAGETQYF. The CDR3 DNA sequence: TGTGCCAGCAGCCAACCCGAGGGGGCGGGGGAGACCCAGTACTTC.

The chain joins TRBV6-5 to TRBJ1-6; 12 bases align to TRBD1. The CDR3 runs 14 residues. CDR1 MNHEY and CDR2 SVGAGI come from the germline V gene. V trimming: 5 bases; J trimming: 10 bases; junction bases outside the gene matches: 3. The CDR3 protein is CASSPGTGGSPLHF. The CDR3 nucleotides are TGTGCCAGCAGTCCCGGGACAGGGGGCTCACCCCTCCACTTT.

This chain links TRBV18 with TRBJ1-1; 9 nucleotides line up with TRBD1. This CDR3 comprises 13 residues. The germline V gene encodes CDR1 KGHSH and CDR2 LQKENI. Trimming took 4 bases from V and 6 from J; bases not matched to a gene: 3. CDR3: CASSRGQGAEAFF. CDR3 DNA: TGTGCCAGCTCACGGGGACAGGGTGCTGAAGCTTTCTTT.

The J gene is TRBJ1-1, the V gene TRBV27; TRBD1 aligns across 9 bases. With V trimmed by 3 bases and J by 5 bases, 13 bases remained unmatched. CDR3 size: 17 residues. Looked up from germline, CDR1 is MNHEY and CDR2 is SMNVEV (reference sequence). The CDR3 region has the DNA TGTGCCAGCAGTTTCCTAACTAGTACAGGGGGCTTAACTGAAGCTTTCTTT. Translating it yields CASSFLTSTGGLTEAFF.

This clone was counted a single time. The J gene is TRBJ1-3, the V gene TRBV7-8; D remains ambiguous. Germline V gives CDR1 SGHVS, CDR2 FQNEAQ. This CDR3 has 15 residues. V lost 1 base, J lost 0 bases, and 7 bases lay in between. This CDR3 reads CASSLGKHSGNTIYF. DNA for the CDR3: TGTGCCAGCAGCTTAGGAAAGCACTCTGGAAACACCATATATTTT.

The chain is built from TRBV28 and TRBJ2-3; TRBD2 aligns across 12 bases. The CDR3 length is 17 residues. The germline V gene encodes CDR1 MDHEN and CDR2 SYDVKM. J was trimmed by 4 bases and V by 5 bases; bases with no gene match: 10. The CDR3 sequence is CASSPGLAGFAPDTQYF. CDR3 DNA sequence: TGTGCCAGCAGTCCGGGACTAGCGGGTTTCGCCCCAGATACGCAGTATTTT.

V is TRBV10-3 and J is TRBJ2-5; 10 bases align to TRBD2. The J segment lost 5 bases and the V segment lost 0 bases, leaving 3 bases of the junction unmatched. The CDR3 is 15 residues long. Germline CDR1 ENHRY, CDR2 SYGVKD. The CDR3 DNA reads as TGTGCCATCAGTGAGTCACTAGCGGGATCTGAGACCCAGTACTTC. Translating gives CAISESLAGSETQYF.

The chain recombines TRBV11-2 with TRBJ2-7, with 10 bases identical to TRBD1. The V and J ends lost 5 bases and 4 bases, in that order; junction bases with no gene match: 11. The length of the CDR3 is 16 residues. Germline lookup yields CDR1 SGHAT and CDR2 FQNNGV. CDR3 protein: CASSLTRWDRGYEQYF. The CDR3 bases are TGTGCCAGCAGCCTTACGAGATGGGACAGGGGTTACGAGCAGTACTTC.

The chain recombines TRBV5-6 with TRBJ2-3; tentative D call: TRBD1 (6 bases). CDR3 length equals 16 residues. Germline V gene sequence: CDR1 SGHDT, CDR2 YYEEEE. Deletions cut 2 bases from V and 0 bases from J, with 13 bases between. The CDR3 is CASSLEVRGSTDTQYF. The CDR3, as DNA: TGTGCCAGCAGCTTAGAAGTCAGGGGTAGCACAGATACGCAGTATTTT.

The V call is TRBV30, the J call TRBJ2-3, with D possibly matching TRBD2 (6 bases). Germline assignment: CDR1 GTSNPN and CDR2 SVGIG (reference sequence). The CDR3 spans 12 residues. Trimming removed 5 bases from V and 2 bases from J, with 8 bases in between. The CDR3, as DNA: TGTGCCTGGGGCGGGAACACAGATACGCAGTATTTT. Its protein product is CAWGGNTDTQYF.

The V and J genes are TRBV2 and TRBJ1-1; 9 nucleotides align to TRBD1. Germline V gene data show CDR1 as SNHLY and CDR2 as FYNNEI. Trimming cost V 2 bases and J 4 bases; bases outside gene matches: 5. The length of the CDR3 is 15 residues. This chain's CDR3 is CASSERGQGSTEAFF. The CDR3 DNA sequence: TGTGCCAGCAGTGAAAGAGGACAGGGGAGCACTGAAGCTTTCTTT.